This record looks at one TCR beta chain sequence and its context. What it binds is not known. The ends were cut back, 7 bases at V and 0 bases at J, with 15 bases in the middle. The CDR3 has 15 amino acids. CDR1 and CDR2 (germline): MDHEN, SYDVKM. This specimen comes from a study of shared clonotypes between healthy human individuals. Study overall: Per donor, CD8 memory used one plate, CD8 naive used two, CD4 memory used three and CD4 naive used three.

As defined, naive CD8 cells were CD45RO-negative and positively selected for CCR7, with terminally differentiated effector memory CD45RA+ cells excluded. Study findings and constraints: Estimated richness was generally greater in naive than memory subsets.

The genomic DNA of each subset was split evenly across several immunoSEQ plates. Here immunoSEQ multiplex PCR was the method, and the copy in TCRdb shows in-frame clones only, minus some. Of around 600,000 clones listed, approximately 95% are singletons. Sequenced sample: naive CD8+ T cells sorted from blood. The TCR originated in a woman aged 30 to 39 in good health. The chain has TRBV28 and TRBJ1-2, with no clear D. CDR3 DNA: TGTGCCAGCACCCCCCCGGATTGGGCTAACTATGGCTACACCTTC. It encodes CASTPPDWANYGYTF.